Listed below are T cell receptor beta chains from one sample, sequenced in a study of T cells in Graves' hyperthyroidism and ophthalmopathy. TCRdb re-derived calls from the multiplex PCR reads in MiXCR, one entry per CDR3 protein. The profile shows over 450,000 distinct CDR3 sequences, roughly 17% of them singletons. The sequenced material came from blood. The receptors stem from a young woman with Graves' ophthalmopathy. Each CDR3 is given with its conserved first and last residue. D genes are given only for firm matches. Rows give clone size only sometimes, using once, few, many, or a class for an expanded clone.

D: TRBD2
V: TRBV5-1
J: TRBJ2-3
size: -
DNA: TGCGCCAGCAGCTTGGCCCGGACTAGCGACAACACAGATACGCAGTATTTT
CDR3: CASSLARTSDNTDTQYF

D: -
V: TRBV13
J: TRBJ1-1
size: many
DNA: TGTGCCAGCAGCTCAGGACCGGGTGAAGCTTTCTTT
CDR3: CASSSGPGEAFF

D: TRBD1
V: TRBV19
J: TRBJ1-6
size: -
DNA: TGTGCCAGTAGTTTCGGGACAGGGTCGATGAGTTCACCCCTCCACTTT
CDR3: CASSFGTGSMSSPLHF

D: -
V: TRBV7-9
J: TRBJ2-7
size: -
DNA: TGTGCCAGCACTGTTGGGCCTAGGTCCTACGAGCAGTACTTC
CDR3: CASTVGPRSYEQYF

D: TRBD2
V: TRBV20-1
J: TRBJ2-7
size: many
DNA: TGCAGTGCTACGCCGATGAGCGGGGTCTACGAGCAGTACTTC
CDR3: CSATPMSGVYEQYF

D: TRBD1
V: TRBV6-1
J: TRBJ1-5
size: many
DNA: TGTGCCAGCAGCAGGACAGGGTCGAGCAATCAGCCCCAGCATTTT
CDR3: CASSRTGSSNQPQHF

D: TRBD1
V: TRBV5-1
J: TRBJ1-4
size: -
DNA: TGCGCCAGCAGCGCTGGACAGGCGGCTAATGAAAAACTGTTTTTT
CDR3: CASSAGQAANEKLFF

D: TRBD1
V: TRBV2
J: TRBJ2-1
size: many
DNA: TGTGCCAGCAGTGTCCGACAGGGTAATGAGCAGTTCTTC
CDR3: CASSVRQGNEQFF

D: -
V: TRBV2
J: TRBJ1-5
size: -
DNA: TGTGCCAGCAGAGAGAGCGATCAGCCCCAGCATTTT
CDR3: CASRESDQPQHF

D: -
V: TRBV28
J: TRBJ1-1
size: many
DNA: TGTGCCAGCAGTTTCTTAGGGTCTGAAGCTTTCTTT
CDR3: CASSFLGSEAFF

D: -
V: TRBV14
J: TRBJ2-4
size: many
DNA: TGTGCCAGCAGCCAGGCTGGAGGGGGTCGAAACATTCAGTACTTC
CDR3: CASSQAGGGRNIQYF

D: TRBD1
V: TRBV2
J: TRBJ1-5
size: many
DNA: TGTGCCAGCAGTAAGTGGGACAGATTGGAACAGCCCCAGCATTTT
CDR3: CASSKWDRLEQPQHF

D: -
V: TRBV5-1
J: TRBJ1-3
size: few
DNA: TGCGCCAGCAGCTTGGAGGTTTCCTCTGGAAACACCATATATTTT
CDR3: CASSLEVSSGNTIYF

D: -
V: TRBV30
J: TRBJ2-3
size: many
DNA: TGTGCCTGGAGTTTTGGCGGGGGCGATACGCAGTATTTT
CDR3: CAWSFGGGDTQYF

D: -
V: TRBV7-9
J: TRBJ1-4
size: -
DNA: TGTGCCAGCAGCCCGTACGTTAATGAAAAACTGTTTTTT
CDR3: CASSPYVNEKLFF

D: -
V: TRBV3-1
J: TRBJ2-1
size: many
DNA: TGTGCCAGCAGCCCGGGTGGGGGCAATGAGCAGTTCTTC
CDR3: CASSPGGGNEQFF

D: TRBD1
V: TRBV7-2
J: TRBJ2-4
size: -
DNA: TGTGCCAGCAGCTTCGGCGGGACAGGGGGCACATACTTC
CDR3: CASSFGGTGGTYF

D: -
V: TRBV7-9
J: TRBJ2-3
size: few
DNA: TGTGCCAGCAGCCGCTCACAGGGTCGCCCTACAGATACGCAGTATTTT
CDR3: CASSRSQGRPTDTQYF

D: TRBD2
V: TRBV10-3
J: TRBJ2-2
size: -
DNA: TGTGCCACAGCGGGGTCCGGGGAGCTGTTTTTT
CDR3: CATAGSGELFF

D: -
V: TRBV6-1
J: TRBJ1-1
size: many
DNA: TGTGCCAGCAGTGAAGCGGTGGGGCAAAACACTGAAGCTTTCTTT
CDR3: CASSEAVGQNTEAFF

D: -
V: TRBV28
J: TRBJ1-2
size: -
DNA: TGTGCCAGCAGTTTCGGGGCGGGCAACTATGGCTACACCTTC
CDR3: CASSFGAGNYGYTF

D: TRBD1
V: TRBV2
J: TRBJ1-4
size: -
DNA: TGTGCCAAAGGAAAACAGGGGATGGGTGAAAAACTGTTTTTT
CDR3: CAKGKQGMGEKLFF

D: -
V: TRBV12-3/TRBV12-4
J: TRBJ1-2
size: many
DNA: TGTGCCAGCACCAGGACCGGGAATGGCTACACCTTC
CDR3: CASTRTGNGYTF

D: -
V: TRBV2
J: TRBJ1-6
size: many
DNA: TGTGCCAGCACCCGGGACCCGAGCTCCTATAATTCACCCCTCCACTTT
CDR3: CASTRDPSSYNSPLHF

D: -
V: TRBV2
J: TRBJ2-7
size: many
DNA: TGTGCCAGCAGCGCACTCTCCCGGGAGCAGTACTTC
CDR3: CASSALSREQYF

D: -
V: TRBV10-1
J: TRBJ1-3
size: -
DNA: TGCGCCAGCAAGAACAGGGACTCTGGAAACACCATATATTTT
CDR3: CASKNRDSGNTIYF

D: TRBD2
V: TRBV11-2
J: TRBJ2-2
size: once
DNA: TGTGCCAGCAGCTCGCTAGCGGCGAACGGGGAGCTGTTTTTT
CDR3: CASSSLAANGELFF

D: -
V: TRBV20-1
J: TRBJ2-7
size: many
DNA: TGCAGTGCTAGACTCCCCCGGGACTCCTTATACGAGCAGTACTTC
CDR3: CSARLPRDSLYEQYF

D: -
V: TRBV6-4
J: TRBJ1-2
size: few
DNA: TGTGCCAGCAGCGCGATATGGGGATATGGCTACACCTTC
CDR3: CASSAIWGYGYTF

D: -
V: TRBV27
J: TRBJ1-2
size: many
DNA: TGTGCCAGCAGGGAAATCGGGACGGCCTTCGGCCCGCATGGCTACACCTTC
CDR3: CASREIGTAFGPHGYTF

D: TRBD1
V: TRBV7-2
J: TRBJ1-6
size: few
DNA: TGTGCCAGCAGCTTAGGGGCACAGGGGGCCGGGAATTCACCCCTCCACTTT
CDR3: CASSLGAQGAGNSPLHF

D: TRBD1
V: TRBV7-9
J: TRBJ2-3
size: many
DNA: TGTGCCAGCAGCAAGGGACAGGGCTATGATACGCAGTATTTT
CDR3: CASSKGQGYDTQYF

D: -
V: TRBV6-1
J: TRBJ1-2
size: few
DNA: TGTGCCAGCAGTTCCCGCCTGCGGGGTGGCTACACCTTC
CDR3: CASSSRLRGGYTF

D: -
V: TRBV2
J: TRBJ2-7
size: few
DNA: TGTGCCAGCAATTTGGACTCCTTAAGCTCCTACGAGCAGTACTTC
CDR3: CASNLDSLSSYEQYF

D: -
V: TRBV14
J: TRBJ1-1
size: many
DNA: TGTGCCAGCAGCCAAGGTCCGGGGGCCAACACTGAAGCTTTCTTT
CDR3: CASSQGPGANTEAFF

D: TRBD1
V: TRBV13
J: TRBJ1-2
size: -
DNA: TGTGCCAGCAGCCAACAGGGGGGCGTTGGCTACACCTTC
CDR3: CASSQQGGVGYTF

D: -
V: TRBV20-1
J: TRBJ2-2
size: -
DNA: TGCAGTGCTAGGCGAGGGGGGTCAATCGGGTTCGGGGAGCTGTTTTTT
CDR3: CSARRGGSIGFGELFF

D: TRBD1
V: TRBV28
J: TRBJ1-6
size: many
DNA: TGTGCCAGCAGTGAGTCGGGACAGAGAAATTCACCCCTCCACTTT
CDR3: CASSESGQRNSPLHF

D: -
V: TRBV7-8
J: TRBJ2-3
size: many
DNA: TGTGCCAGCAGCTTTGCGGCGGAATACACAGATACGCAGTATTTT
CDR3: CASSFAAEYTDTQYF

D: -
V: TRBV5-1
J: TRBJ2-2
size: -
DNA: TGCGCCAGCAGCTTCTTGCAATATAACACCGGGGAGCTGTTTTTT
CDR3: CASSFLQYNTGELFF

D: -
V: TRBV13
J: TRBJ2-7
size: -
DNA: TGTGCCAGCAGCGTAACAGGGAATGGGTACGAGCAGTACTTC
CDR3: CASSVTGNGYEQYF

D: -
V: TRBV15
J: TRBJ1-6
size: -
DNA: TGTGCCACCAGCCGAACGGACAGTCCCTATAATTCACCCCTCCACTTT
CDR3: CATSRTDSPYNSPLHF